This entry features one TCR beta chain sequence. Antigen: not known. The isolated RNA, all of it, was reverse transcribed, so expressed TCRB transcripts were what got sequenced. Only in-frame clones appear in the TCRdb table, and some are missing; sequencing was by immunoSEQ multiplex PCR. Counted here are under 950,000 clones, under 20% occurring once; the ten biggest clones make up 0.023%. CDR3 size: 13 residues. Looked up from germline, CDR1 is SGHDT and CDR2 is YYEEEE. V was trimmed by 4 bases and J by 2 bases, leaving 10 bases between them. The data were taken from a study of beta chain features in type 1 diabetes. As for the study in general: Age, gender, cell numbers and subset yield matched between patients and controls. General study findings and limits: A moderate, significant TCRB CDR3 shortening appeared in type 1 diabetes across four CD4+ subsets.

Sorted populations were all over 98% pure. The specimen sequenced was naive CD4+ T cells from blood. V and J are TRBV5-6 and TRBJ2-7; a possible D gene is TRBD1 (6 bases). The TCR was taken from a woman aged 18-29 years in good health. CDR3 bases: TGTGCCAGCAGCGAAAGACAGGCCTACGAGCAGTACTTC. Amino acids: CASSERQAYEQYF. The full variable domain, in which reference TRBV5-6 and TRBJ2-7 provide the parts outside the CDR3, is DAGVTQSPTHLIKTRGQQVTLRCSPKSGHDTVSWYQQALGQGPQFIFQYYEEEERQRGNFPDRFSGHQFPNYSSELNVNALLLGDSALYLCASSERQAYEQYFGPGTRLTVT.